This record covers a single T cell receptor beta chain. There is no known antigen for this receptor. There are no base qualities to consult, and no much larger clone falls within one base. The identical CDR3 is also encoded by other nucleotide sequences in the sample. All of the isolated RNA was reverse transcribed with the High Capacity cDNA Reverse Transcription Kit, so expressed TCRB transcripts were sequenced. Deep immunoSEQ sequencing was performed on naive, central memory and regulatory T cell samples, with an average of roughly 3.3 million total reads per sample. Sorted cells were lysed in RLT buffer, and RNA was extracted using DNase-treated RNeasy Micro or Mini kits according to cell number. To prevent cross-contamination, every cell subset was processed on its own, while patient and healthy donor samples were processed together. The immunoSEQ multiplex PCR was used to amplify TCRB sequences from cDNA, yielding 87-bp fragments that span the CDR3 region. The amplicons were sequenced using the Illumina HiSeq platform. Per the source publication's procedure: PCR bias was corrected computationally using synthetic template baselines, and reads within Hamming distance 2 were collapsed, with unmergeable singletons discarded. Reads were aligned to IMGT to assign V, D and J genes, CDR3 length, and insertions or deletions at six rearrangement sites. Within each subset, clonotype counts were normalized to sorted cell number, and only after that were true diversity and Gini coefficients computed with the tcR R package. Repertoire sharing was quantified using the overlap coefficient calculated on TCRB nucleotide sequences. TCRdb mirrors the immuneACCESS table, restricted to in-frame sequences. Some clones are absent from its copies; in checked studies, under half trace to an unresolved V gene, and the reason for the others is unknown. That table gives V, J and clone size, and the DNA gave D and trimming. For this sample there are about 240,000 clones; 25% to 30% appear just once. The ten largest account for 3.5% to 4% of the sample.

This sample is drawn from a study of beta chain features in type 1 diabetes (dated by TCRdb to the late 2010s). About the full investigation: Mean age, gender distribution, total cell number and subset yield were not different between patients and healthy donors. A total of around 110,000,000 sorted cells were examined across all samples, and RNA yield correlated strongly with the number of cells per subset. In the study, recently diagnosed type 1 diabetes patients and matched healthy donors were compared on the TCRB repertoires of their sorted circulating CD4+ T cell subsets. Whereas all 28 donors provided naive and central memory subsets, regulatory and stem cell-like memory subsets were isolated from just 8 patients and roughly 8 healthy donors. Overall study outcomes, separate from this receptor: HLA sub-analyses involved small numbers of individuals, so any influence of HLA type on TCRB rearrangement remained unresolved. Shorter templates might have been favored by PCR, but patient and control samples were amplified and corrected together, so both groups would have been affected equally by any skew. Fewer insertions and more nucleotide deletions at VDJ recombination sites were observed in patients with type 1 diabetes, implying thymic rearrangement abnormalities. Sequencing cDNA rather than genomic DNA could over-represent highly expressing activated cells, although activation and CD3 levels did not differ between groups. The naive, central memory and regulatory TCRB repertoires appeared to resemble one another more closely among patients than among healthy donors. In all four CD4+ subsets, TCRB CDR3 length was moderately but significantly shorter in type 1 diabetes patients.

From each donor, a single peripheral blood sample of around 120 mL on average was drawn into heparinised tubes. A BD FACSAria II and a panel including CD45RO, CCR7, CD25, CD127, CD95 and CD27 were used to sort naive, central memory, regulatory and stem cell-like memory CD4+ T cells. Purity was above 95% for every sorted population. PBMCs were separated immediately by Lymphoprep density gradient centrifugation and were stained directly, without being cultured. So that batch effects would be minimized, each experiment stained and sorted samples in pairs, pairing one healthy donor with one patient. The germline V gene supplies CDR1 SQVTM and CDR2 ANQGSEA. Trimming at the junction amounts to 6 bases on V and 10 bases on J, and the germline ends lie 13 bases apart. Inclusive of the bounding cysteine and phenylalanine, the CDR3 is 11 residues long. The only DNA kept is the CDR3, 33 bases in frame from the first base.

The receptor comes from a man under 40 in good health. Sequenced material: central memory CD4+ T cells from blood. The chain employs TRBV29-1 and TRBJ1-5; D gene: possibly TRBD1, on 5 matching bases. The DNA sequence is given as TGCAGCGTGGGAACGGGGGGACCCCAGCATTTT. The translation is CSVGTGGPQHF.